This T cell receptor beta chain was profiled in a study of cytomegalovirus exposure and HLA in healthy donors. Regarding the study as a whole: A list of 150 or so TCR beta chains associated with cytomegalovirus was given. In vitro work confirmed that three CMV-associated chains recognize CMV antigens. A later analysis found first-cohort TCR clusters tended to co-occur in the approximately 110 validation repertoires.

V was shortened by 2 bases and J by 5 bases, with 12 bases between the two germline ends. Germline values: CDR1 SGHTA, CDR2 FQGTGA. This CDR3 has 14 residues. The donors belonged to the roughly 110-subject validation cohort, separate from the roughly 720-subject first cohort. About this clone: Its cognate antigen is unknown.

Libraries were prepared by immunoSEQ multiplex PCR; TCRdb keeps only in-frame clonotypes and omits some of them. The sample comprises about 130,000 clones, 89% of which are singletons, and 1.5% to 2.5% rests with the top ten. The receptor was derived from a woman aged 18-35 years in good health and CMV-seronegative. The J gene is TRBJ2-5, the V gene TRBV7-3, with D tentatively TRBD2 (6 bases). The sample comprised PBMCs. In nucleotides, the CDR3 is TGTGCCAGCAGCTTATTGGGAGGCTACGAGACCCAGTACTTC. Translated, it gives CASSLLGGYETQYF.